This T cell receptor beta chain was identified in a study of Graves' ophthalmopathy and Graves' hyperthyroidism. Amplification from RNA transcripts yielded the TCR beta CDR3 regions. RT-PCR in the first round used HTBI primers; a second-round multiplex PCR followed. TCRdb reanalysed the multiplex PCR reads using MiXCR and keeps one entry per CDR3 protein. The profile shows about 370,000 distinct CDR3 sequences, approximately 17% of them singletons. Hyperthyroidism showing no ophthalmopathy within 18 months of follow-up was stable. CDR3 length: 14 residues. CDR1 and CDR2 from the germline V gene are MNHNY and SVGAGI (reference sequence). The V end was cut by 4 bases, the J end by 2 bases, with 9 bases between. Overall study results and limits: Blood also harbored most expanded thyroid clonotypes above 0.001 frequency. The model predicted ophthalmopathy progression with about 70% sensitivity and around 72% specificity.

In this sample, this clonotype turned up many times. What it binds is not known. The chain recombines TRBV6-6 with TRBJ1-5; a possible D gene is TRBD1 (6 bases). This sequence originates from an adult woman with stable Graves' hyperthyroidism. The sample comprised peripheral blood. CDR3 region: CASSSWGRNQPQHF. The CDR3 bases are TGTGCCAGCAGTTCCTGGGGGCGCAATCAGCCCCAGCATTTT.